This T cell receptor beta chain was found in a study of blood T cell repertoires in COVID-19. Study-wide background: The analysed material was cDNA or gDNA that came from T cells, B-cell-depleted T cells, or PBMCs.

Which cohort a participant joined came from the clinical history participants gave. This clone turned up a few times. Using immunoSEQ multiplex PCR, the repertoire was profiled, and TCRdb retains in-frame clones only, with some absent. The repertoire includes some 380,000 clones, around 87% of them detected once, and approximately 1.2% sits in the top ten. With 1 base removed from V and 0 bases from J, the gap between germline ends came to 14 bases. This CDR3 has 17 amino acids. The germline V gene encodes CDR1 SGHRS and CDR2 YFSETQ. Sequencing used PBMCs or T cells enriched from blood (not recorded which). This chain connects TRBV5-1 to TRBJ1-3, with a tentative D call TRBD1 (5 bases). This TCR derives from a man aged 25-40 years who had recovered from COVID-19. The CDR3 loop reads CASSLRDYRDSGNTIYF. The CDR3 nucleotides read TGCGCCAGCAGCTTGCGGGACTACAGAGACTCTGGAAACACCATATATTTT.